Below, 14 T cell receptor beta chains from the same sample are listed, as sequenced in a study of T cell repertoires in cytomegalovirus infection (dated by TCRdb to between 2018 and 2021). TCRdb lists the instrument as Illumina HiSeq 1500. The public reads were reanalyzed by TCRdb: fastp trimming at Q25, MiXCR alignment, in-frame beta chains only. Identical CDR3 proteins give one entry, which carries the most common genes and DNA. In all, the sample holds about 770,000 distinct CDR3 sequences, and almost 30% of those were seen once. The ten most abundant clones make up approximately 14% of the sample. The treatment or condition tag for this specimen amounts to: in vitro stimulation with specific CMV peptide epitopes to enrich CMV-specific T cells. No antigens are known for them. The sequencing used cultured CD8+ T cells from PBMCs, collected from culture after CMV antigen stimulation. The source is a human donor in good health (CMV status not recorded). Some clones in this sample may be carry-over from other donors' samples.

There are a few counts of this clonotype. This chain joins TRBV7-9 and TRBJ2-1; D perhaps matches TRBD1 (5 bases). This CDR3 comprises 15 residues. Germline loops: CDR1 SEHNR, CDR2 FQNEAQ (reference sequence). V lost 3 bases and J lost 2, with 11 bases in between. CDR3 bases: TGTGCCAGCAGCTTGAAGACAGCGCCCTACAATGAGCAGTTCTTC. Its translation: CASSLKTAPYNEQFF.

This clonotype turned up a few times. V gene TRBV6-1 combines with J gene TRBJ2-1, with D uncertain. This CDR3 contains 12 residues. V dropped 4 bases and J dropped 4 bases, with 5 bases sitting between them. Germline values: CDR1 MNHNS, CDR2 SASEGT. CDR3 DNA: TGTGCCAGCAGTGGAGTGTACAATGAGCAGTTCTTC. Encoded protein: CASSGVYNEQFF.

This clonotype was counted only a few times. The rearrangement joins TRBV7-2 to TRBJ2-1, with 8 bases aligning to TRBD2. The CDR3 has 17 amino acids. Germline CDR1 reads SGHTA; CDR2 reads FQGNSA. Trimming took 1 base from V and 0 from J; bases not matched to a gene: 5. Here the CDR3 DNA reads TGTGCCAGCAGCTTAGTCGGGGGGGGCCACTCCTACAATGAGCAGTTCTTC. Protein sequence: CASSLVGGGHSYNEQFF. Using reference TRBV7-2 and TRBJ2-1 for the parts outside the CDR3, the full variable domain is GAGVSQSPSNKVTEKGKDVELRCDPISGHTALYWYRQSLGQGLEFLIYFQGNSAPDKSGLPSDRFSAERTGGSVSTLTIQRTQQEDSAVYLCASSLVGGGHSYNEQFFGPGTRLTVL.

This clonotype has a count of ten or more. The chain recombines TRBV7-2 with TRBJ2-1, with 10 bases lining up with TRBD2. CDR3 length: 16 amino acids. The ends lost 5 bases at V and 1 base at J; junction bases unmatched: 5. Germline CDR1 reads SGHTA; CDR2 reads FQGNSA. Here the CDR3 DNA reads TGTGCCAGCAGCAAACTAGCGGGGCCTTCCTACAATGAGCAGTTCTTC. Residues: CASSKLAGPSYNEQFF.

This clonotype was recorded a few times. This chain joins TRBV27 and TRBJ2-7; 8 bases are shared with TRBD1. The V gene end was trimmed by 7 bases and the J gene end by 2 bases; junction bases not matched to a gene: 13. Germline V gene sequence: CDR1 MNHEY, CDR2 SMNVEV (reference sequence). The CDR3 is 16 amino acids. This CDR3 reads CASTTAGQEIPYEQYV. CDR3 in DNA: TGTGCCAGCACTACTGCGGGACAGGAGATTCCCTACGAGCAGTACGTC.

The V gene is TRBV6-5, the J gene TRBJ1-2; no definite D call. V lost 0 bases and J 7 bases, leaving 12 bases between the germline ends. The length of the CDR3 is 14 residues. Germline lookup yields CDR1 MNHEY and CDR2 SVGAGI. The CDR3 DNA reads TGTGCCAGCAGTTACTCGATAGAAATCGGTGGCTACACCTTC. Protein sequence: CASSYSIEIGGYTF.

The V and J genes are TRBV7-6 and TRBJ2-7, with 10 bases that match TRBD1. V lost 5 bases, J lost 3 bases, and 4 bases stayed unmatched. This CDR3 comprises 14 residues. Germline V lookup: CDR1 SGHVS, CDR2 FNYEAQ. The CDR3 coding sequence is TGTGCCAGCAGCATGGGACAGGGGAACTACGAGCAGTACGTC. Translation: CASSMGQGNYEQYV.

The gene calls are TRBV15 and TRBJ2-1, with 10 bases matching TRBD2. V trimming: 2 bases; J trimming: 4 bases; junction bases outside the gene matches: 5. The CDR3 loop spans 16 amino acids. Germline V gene sequence: CDR1 LNHNV, CDR2 YYDKDF (reference sequence). The CDR3 sequence: CATSRLSSGGYNEQFF. For the CDR3, the DNA is TGTGCCACCAGCAGACTATCTAGCGGGGGATACAATGAGCAGTTCTTC. Variable domain in full (rest from reference TRBV15 and TRBJ2-1): DAMVIQNPRYQVTQFGKPVTLSCSQTLNHNVMYWYQQKSSQAPKLLFHYYDKDFNNEADTPDNFQSRRPNTSFCFLDIRSPGLGDTAMYLCATSRLSSGGYNEQFFGPGTRLTVL.

This clonotype has only a few counts. This chain joins TRBV4-1 and TRBJ2-7; unclear D gene. Between the trimmed V and J ends, which lost 0 bases and 0 bases, there was a span of 15 bases. This CDR3 is 17 amino acids long. CDR1 is MGHRA and CDR2 is YSYEKL in the germline V gene. Written as DNA, the CDR3 is TGCGCCAGCAGCCAAGATACCCCTCCCGGAGACTCCTACGAGCAGTACTTC. Translation gives CASSQDTPPGDSYEQYF.

To note about this clonotype: This may be a read error: a much more frequent sequence differs by one nucleotide. The chain is built from TRBV7-4 and TRBJ2-3, with TRBD2 identical over 12 bases. CDR3 length equals 22 residues. Germline CDR1 reads SGHVT; CDR2 reads SQSDAQ. With 1 base clipped from V and 4 bases from J, the junction kept 21 bases outside the gene matches. The CDR3 coding sequence is TGTGCCAGCAGCTTAGTGCTTCGACTAGCGGGGGCCCGATCTAATTCCGCAGATACGCAGTATTTT. Protein: CASSLVLRLAGARSNSADTQYF.

The gene calls are TRBV10-3 and TRBJ2-3; TRBD2 agrees at 8 bases. Germline assignment: CDR1 ENHRY and CDR2 SYGVKD. The ends lost 5 bases at V and 0 bases at J; junction bases unmatched: 7. This CDR3 is 16 amino acids long. CDR3 nucleotide sequence: TGTGCCATCAGTCCCCTTCGGGGGGGGAGCACAGATACGCAGTATTTT. Residues: CAISPLRGGSTDTQYF.

This clonotype was detected only a few times. This chain uses TRBV29-1 with TRBJ1-2; TRBD1 agrees at 7 bases. In germline, CDR1 is SQVTM, CDR2 ANQGSEA. The V gene end was trimmed by 7 bases and the J gene end by 2 bases; junction bases not matched to a gene: 10. The CDR3 length is 14 residues. CDR3 in amino acids: CSARLQGPNYGYTF. CDR3 coding DNA: TGCAGCGCCCGCCTACAGGGGCCCAACTATGGCTACACCTTC. The full variable domain, its missing parts supplied by reference TRBV29-1 and TRBJ1-2, is SAVISQKPSRDICQRGTSLTIQCQVDSQVTMMFWYRQQPGQSLTLIATANQGSEATYESGFVIDKFPISRPNLTFSTLTVSNMSPEDSSIYLCSARLQGPNYGYTFGSGTRLTVV.

In this sample, this clonotype turned up a few times. V is TRBV4-1 and J is TRBJ2-3; TRBD1 agrees at 7 bases. The CDR3 sequence is 17 residues long. Germline loops: CDR1 MGHRA, CDR2 YSYEKL. After removal of 0 bases from V and 2 bases from J, the junction contained 8 bases not matched to a gene. DNA of the CDR3: TGCGCCAGCAGCCAAGATCAGGCAGGGACAGACACAGATACGCAGTATTTT. This encodes CASSQDQAGTDTDTQYF.

In this sample, this clonotype turned up many times. The chain carries TRBV7-6 and TRBJ2-3; 8 bases agree with TRBD1. There are 14 residues in the CDR3. Germline trimming cut 3 bases from V and 5 bases from J; bases unmatched to any gene: 4. CDR1 SGHVS and CDR2 FNYEAQ come from the germline V gene. Here the CDR3 reads CASSLGQAGDTQYF. CDR3 nucleotides: TGTGCCAGCAGCTTGGGACAGGCAGGAGATACGCAGTATTTT.